This T cell receptor beta chain was identified during a study of blood T cell repertoires in COVID-19. Study-level background: T cells, B-cell-depleted T cells, or PBMCs supplied cDNA or gDNA.

This clone was counted many times. Adults between roughly 18 and 90 years of age took part from fewer than 30 US areas. The study assigned cohorts using participant-reported clinical history. The V and J ends lost 3 bases and 8 bases respectively, with 13 bases between them. Germline V gives CDR1 LNHDA, CDR2 SQIVND (reference sequence). This CDR3 has 13 amino acids. The authors' processing: Reference gene primer amplification gave estimated nucleated cell counts. Assay used: immunoSEQ multiplex PCR; TCRdb lists only in-frame clones, some missing. V and J calls and clone size come straight from that table; D and trimming were deduced from the DNA. In the table there are about 200,000 clones, 80% of which are singletons.

Material for sequencing was PBMCs or T cells enriched from blood (not recorded which). V and J are TRBV19 and TRBJ1-2; possibly TRBD1 for D (5 bases). The TCR sequence derives from a woman in her 40s with acute COVID-19. The DNA of the CDR3 is TGTGCCAGTAGTATCCAGGGCCTGATGGGCTACACCTTC. Amino acids: CASSIQGLMGYTF.